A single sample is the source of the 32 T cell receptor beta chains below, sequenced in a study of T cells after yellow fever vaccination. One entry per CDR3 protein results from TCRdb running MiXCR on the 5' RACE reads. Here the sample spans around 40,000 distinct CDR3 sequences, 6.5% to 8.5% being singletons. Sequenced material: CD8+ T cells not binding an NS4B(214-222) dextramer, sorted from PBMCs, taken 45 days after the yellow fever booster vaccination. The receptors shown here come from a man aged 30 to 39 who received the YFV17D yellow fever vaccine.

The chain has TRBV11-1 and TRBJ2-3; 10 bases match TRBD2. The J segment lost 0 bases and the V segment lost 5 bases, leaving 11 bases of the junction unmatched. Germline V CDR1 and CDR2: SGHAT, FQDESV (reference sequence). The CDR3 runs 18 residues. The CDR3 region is CASSPQLLAGESTDTQYF. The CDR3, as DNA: TGTGCCAGCAGCCCTCAGCTTCTAGCGGGAGAGAGCACAGATACGCAGTATTTT.

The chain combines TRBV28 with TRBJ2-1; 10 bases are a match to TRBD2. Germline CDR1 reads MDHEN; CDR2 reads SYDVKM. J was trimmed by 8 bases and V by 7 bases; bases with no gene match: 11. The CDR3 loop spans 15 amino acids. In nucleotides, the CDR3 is TGTGCCAGCACCCCAAGAAGCGGGAGGGCCCATGAGCAGTTCTTC. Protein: CASTPRSGRAHEQFF.

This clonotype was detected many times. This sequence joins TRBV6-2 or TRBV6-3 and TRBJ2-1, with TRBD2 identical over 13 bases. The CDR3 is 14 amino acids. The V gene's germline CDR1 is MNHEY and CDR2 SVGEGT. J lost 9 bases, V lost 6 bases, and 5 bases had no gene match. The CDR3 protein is CASSRLAGGLEQFF. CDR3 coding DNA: TGTGCCAGCAGCAGACTAGCGGGAGGACTTGAGCAGTTCTTC.

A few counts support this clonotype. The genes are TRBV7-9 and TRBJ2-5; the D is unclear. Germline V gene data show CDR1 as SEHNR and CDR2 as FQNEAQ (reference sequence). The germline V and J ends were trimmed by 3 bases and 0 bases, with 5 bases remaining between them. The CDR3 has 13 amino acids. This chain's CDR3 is CASSLRYQETQYF. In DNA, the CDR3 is TGTGCCAGCAGCTTGAGGTACCAAGAGACCCAGTACTTC.

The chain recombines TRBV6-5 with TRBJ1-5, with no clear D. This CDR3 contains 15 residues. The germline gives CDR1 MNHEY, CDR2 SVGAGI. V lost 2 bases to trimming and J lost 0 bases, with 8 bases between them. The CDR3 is CASSYNGNSNQPQHF. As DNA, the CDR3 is TGTGCCAGCAGTTACAACGGAAATAGCAATCAGCCCCAGCATTTT.

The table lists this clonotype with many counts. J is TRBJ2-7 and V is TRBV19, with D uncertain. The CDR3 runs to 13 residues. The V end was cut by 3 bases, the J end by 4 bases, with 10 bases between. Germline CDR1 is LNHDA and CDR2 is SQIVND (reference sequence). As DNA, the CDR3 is TGTGCCAGTAGTATTACCTACCCATACGAGCAGTACTTC. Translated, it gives CASSITYPYEQYF.

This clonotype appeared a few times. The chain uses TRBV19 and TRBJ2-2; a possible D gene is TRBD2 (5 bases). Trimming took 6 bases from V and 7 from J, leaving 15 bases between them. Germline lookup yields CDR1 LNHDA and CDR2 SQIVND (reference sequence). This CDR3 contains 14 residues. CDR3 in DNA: TGTGCCAGTAGCCTCTCCGGAGGAGGCGGGGAGCTGTTTTTT. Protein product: CASSLSGGGGELFF.

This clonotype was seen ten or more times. Written as DNA, the CDR3 is TGTGCCAGCAGTTCAGCCTTCAGGGGCAACTATGGCTACACCTTC. This sequence encodes CASSSAFRGNYGYTF. This chain connects TRBV12-3 or TRBV12-4 to TRBJ1-2, with D tentatively TRBD1 (6 bases). The CDR3 spans 15 residues. The ends were cut back, 4 bases at V and 2 bases at J, with 14 bases in the middle.

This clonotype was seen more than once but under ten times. The DNA for the CDR3 is TGTGCCAGCAGCTCGGAGGGCCTCTCCTACGAGCAGTACTTC. It codes for CASSSEGLSYEQYF. The genes are TRBV7-2 and TRBJ2-7; tentative D call: TRBD2 (6 bases). The V end lost 4 bases, the J end lost 0 bases, and 10 bases lay between the germline ends. The CDR3 has 14 amino acids. The V gene's germline CDR1 is SGHTA and CDR2 FQGNSA.

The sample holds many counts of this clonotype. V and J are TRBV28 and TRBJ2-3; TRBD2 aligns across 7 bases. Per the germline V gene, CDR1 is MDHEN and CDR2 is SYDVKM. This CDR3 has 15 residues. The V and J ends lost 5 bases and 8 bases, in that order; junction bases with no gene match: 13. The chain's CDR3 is CASSPRTRVFGTQYF. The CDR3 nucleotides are TGTGCCAGCAGTCCCAGGACTAGAGTGTTTGGTACGCAGTATTTT.

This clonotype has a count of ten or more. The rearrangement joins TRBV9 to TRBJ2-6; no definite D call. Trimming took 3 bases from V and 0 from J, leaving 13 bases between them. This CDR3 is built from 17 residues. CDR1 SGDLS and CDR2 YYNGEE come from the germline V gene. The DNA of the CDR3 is TGTGCCAGCAGCGCAACCTCATACAGCTCTGGGGCCAACGTCCTGACTTTC. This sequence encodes CASSATSYSSGANVLTF. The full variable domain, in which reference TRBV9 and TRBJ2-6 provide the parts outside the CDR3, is DSGVTQTPKHLITATGQRVTLRCSPRSGDLSVYWYQQSLDQGLQFLIQYYNGEERAKGNILERFSAQQFPDLHSELNLSSLELGDSALYFCASSATSYSSGANVLTFGAGSRLTVL.

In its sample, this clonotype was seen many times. The CDR3 sequence: CASSLEINLNEKLFF. DNA of the CDR3: TGTGCCAGCAGTTTAGAGATAAATCTTAATGAAAAACTGTTTTTT. The chain combines TRBV28 with TRBJ1-4; D unresolved. The V end lost 2 bases, the J end lost 4 bases, and 11 bases lay between the germline ends. CDR1 is MDHEN and CDR2 is SYDVKM in the germline V gene. The CDR3 extends over 15 amino acids.

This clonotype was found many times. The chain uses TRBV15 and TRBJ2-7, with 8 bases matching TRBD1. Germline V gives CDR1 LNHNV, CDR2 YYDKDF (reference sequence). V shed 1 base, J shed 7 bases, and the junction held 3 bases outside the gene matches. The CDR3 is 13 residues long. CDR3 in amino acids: CATSRGTGWEQYF. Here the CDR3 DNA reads TGTGCCACCAGCAGAGGGACAGGGTGGGAGCAGTACTTC.

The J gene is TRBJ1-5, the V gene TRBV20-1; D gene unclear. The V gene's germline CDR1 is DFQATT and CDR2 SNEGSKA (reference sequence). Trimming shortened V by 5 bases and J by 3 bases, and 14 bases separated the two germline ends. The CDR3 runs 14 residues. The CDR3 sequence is CSASVGVINQPQHF. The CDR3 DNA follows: TGCAGTGCTTCGGTAGGCGTAATCAATCAGCCCCAGCATTTT.

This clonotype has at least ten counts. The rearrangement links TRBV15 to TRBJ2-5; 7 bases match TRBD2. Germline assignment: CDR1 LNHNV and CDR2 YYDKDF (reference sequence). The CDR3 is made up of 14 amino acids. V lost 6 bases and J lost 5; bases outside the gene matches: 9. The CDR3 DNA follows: TGTGCCACCAGTTCACCGGGGGGAGGGGAGACCCAGTACTTC. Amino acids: CATSSPGGGETQYF.

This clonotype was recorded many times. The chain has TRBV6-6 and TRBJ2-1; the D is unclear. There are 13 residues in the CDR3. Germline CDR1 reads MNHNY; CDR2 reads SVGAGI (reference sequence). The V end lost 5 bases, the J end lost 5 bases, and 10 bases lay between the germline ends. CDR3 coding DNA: TGTGCCAGCAGTCCCGCAGTGAACAATGAGCAGTTCTTC. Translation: CASSPAVNNEQFF.

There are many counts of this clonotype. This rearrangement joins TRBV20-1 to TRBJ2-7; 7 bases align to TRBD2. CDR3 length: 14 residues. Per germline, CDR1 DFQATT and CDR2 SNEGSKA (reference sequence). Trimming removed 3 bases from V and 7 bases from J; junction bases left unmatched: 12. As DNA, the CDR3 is TGCAGTGCTAGCACCCCGGCGGGAGATGGAGAGCAGTACTTC. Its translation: CSASTPAGDGEQYF.

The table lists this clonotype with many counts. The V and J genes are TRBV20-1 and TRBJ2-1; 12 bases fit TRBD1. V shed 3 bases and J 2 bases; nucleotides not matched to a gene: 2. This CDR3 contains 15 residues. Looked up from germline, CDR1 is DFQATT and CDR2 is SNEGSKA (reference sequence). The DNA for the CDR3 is TGCAGTGCTAGTGGGACAGGGGGCACCTACAATGAGCAGTTCTTC. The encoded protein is CSASGTGGTYNEQFF.

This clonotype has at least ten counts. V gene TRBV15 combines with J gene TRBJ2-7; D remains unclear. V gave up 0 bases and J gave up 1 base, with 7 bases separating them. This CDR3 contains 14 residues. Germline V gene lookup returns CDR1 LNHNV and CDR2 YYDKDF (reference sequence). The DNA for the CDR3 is TGTGCCACCAGCAGAGATCGGCTTTCCTACGAGCAGTACTTC. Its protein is CATSRDRLSYEQYF.

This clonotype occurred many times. This CDR3 reads CASSGTSGYEQYF. CDR3 coding DNA: TGTGCCAGCAGTGGGACTAGCGGCTACGAGCAGTACTTC. V is TRBV27 and J is TRBJ2-7; 11 positions agree with TRBD2. Germline CDR1 MNHEY, CDR2 SMNVEV (reference sequence). The CDR3 length is 13 residues. With 5 bases clipped from V and 3 bases from J, the junction kept 0 bases outside the gene matches.

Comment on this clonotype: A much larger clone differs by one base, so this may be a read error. The CDR3 sequence is CASSLSADCEQYF. The CDR3 coding sequence is TGCGCCAGCAGCTTGTCGGCAGACTGCGAGCAGTACTTC. The rearrangement uses TRBV5-1 and TRBJ2-7; D is ambiguous. Germline V gene data show CDR1 as SGHRS and CDR2 as YFSETQ. This CDR3 is 13 amino acids long. V was cut by 1 base and J by 6 bases, with 11 bases left in between.

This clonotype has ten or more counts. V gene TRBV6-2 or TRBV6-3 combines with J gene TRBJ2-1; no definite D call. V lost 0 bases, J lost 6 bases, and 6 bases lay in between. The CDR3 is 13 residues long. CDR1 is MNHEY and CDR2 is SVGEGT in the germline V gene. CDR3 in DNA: TGTGCCAGCAGTTACTCGAATCTCAATGAGCAGTTCTTC. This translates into CASSYSNLNEQFF.

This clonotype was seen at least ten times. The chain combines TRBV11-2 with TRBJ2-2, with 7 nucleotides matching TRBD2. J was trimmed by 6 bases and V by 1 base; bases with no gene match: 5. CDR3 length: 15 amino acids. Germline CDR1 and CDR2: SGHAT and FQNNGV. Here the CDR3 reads CASSLAGGLAGELFF. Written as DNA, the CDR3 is TGTGCCAGCAGCTTAGCGGGAGGTTTGGCCGGGGAGCTGTTTTTT.

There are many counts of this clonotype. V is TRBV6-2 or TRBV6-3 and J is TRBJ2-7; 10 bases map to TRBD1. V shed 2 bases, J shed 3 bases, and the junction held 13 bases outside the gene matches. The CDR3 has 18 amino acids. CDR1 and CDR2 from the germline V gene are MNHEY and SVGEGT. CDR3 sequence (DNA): TGTGCCAGCAGTTACCCCGAGACAGGGGGCGCAAATTTCTACGAGCAGTACTTC. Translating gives CASSYPETGGANFYEQYF.

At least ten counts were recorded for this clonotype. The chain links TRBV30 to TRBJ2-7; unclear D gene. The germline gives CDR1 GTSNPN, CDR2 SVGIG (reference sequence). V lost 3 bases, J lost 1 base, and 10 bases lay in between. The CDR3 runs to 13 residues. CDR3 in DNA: TGTGCCTGGAGCGCCGCAATATCCTACGAGCAGTACTTC. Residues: CAWSAAISYEQYF.

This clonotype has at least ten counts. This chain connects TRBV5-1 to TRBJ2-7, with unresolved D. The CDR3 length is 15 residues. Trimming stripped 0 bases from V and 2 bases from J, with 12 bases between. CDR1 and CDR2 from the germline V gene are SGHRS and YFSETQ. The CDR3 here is CASSLVGSGTYEQYF. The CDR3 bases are TGCGCCAGCAGCTTGGTTGGCTCGGGTACCTACGAGCAGTACTTC.

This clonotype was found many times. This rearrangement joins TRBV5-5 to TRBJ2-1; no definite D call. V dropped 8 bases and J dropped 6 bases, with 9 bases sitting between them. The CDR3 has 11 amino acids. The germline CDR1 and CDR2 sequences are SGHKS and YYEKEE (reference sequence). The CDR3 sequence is CASLSGNEQFF. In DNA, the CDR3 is TGTGCCAGTTTATCAGGCAATGAGCAGTTCTTC.

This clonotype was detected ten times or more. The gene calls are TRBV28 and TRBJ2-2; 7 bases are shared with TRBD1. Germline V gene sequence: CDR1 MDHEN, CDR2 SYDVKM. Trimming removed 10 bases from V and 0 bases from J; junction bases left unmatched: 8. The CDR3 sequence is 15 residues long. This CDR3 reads CAIRSGTANTGELFF. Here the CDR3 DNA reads TGTGCCATCCGCTCCGGGACAGCGAACACCGGGGAGCTGTTTTTT.

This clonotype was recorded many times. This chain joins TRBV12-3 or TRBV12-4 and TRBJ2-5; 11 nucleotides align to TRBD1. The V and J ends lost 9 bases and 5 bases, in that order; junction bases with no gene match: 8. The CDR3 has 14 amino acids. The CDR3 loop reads CASRDRGNEETQYF. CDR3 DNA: TGTGCCAGTCGGGACAGGGGGAACGAGGAGACCCAGTACTTC.

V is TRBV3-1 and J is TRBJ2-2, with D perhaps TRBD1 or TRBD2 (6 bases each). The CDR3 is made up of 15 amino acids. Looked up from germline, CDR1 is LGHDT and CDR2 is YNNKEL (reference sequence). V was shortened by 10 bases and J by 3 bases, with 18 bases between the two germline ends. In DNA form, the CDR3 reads TGTGCCACCACGGGGGCGGGATTCGACACCGGGGAGCTGTTTTTT. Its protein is CATTGAGFDTGELFF.

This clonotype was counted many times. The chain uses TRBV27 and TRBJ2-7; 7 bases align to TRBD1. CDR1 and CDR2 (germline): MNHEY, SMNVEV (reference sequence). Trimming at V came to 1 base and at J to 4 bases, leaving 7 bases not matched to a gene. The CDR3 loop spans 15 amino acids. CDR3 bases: TGTGCCAGCAGTTTATTAGGGGACAGAACTTACGAGCAGTACTTC. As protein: CASSLLGDRTYEQYF.

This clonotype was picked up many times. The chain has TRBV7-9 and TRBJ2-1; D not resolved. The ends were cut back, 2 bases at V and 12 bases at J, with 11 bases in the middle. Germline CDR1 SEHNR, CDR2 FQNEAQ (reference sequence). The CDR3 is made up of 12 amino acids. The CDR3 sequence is CASSLPLPGQFF. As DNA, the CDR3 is TGTGCCAGCAGCTTACCCTTACCTGGGCAGTTCTTC.